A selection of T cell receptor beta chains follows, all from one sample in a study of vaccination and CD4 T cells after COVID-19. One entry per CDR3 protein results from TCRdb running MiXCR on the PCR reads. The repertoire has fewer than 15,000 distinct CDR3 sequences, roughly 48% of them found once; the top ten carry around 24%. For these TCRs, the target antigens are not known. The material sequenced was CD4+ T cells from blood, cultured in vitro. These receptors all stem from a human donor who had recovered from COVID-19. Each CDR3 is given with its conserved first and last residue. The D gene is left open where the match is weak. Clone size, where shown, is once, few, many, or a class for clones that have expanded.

CDR3: CASGDRLYEQYF
DNA: TGTGCCAGCGGGGACAGGCTGTACGAGCAGTACTTC
D: TRBD1
size: .
J: TRBJ2-7
V: TRBV6-2/TRBV6-3

CDR3: CASSIGGRRGHGDTQYF
DNA: TGTGCCAGTAGTATAGGTGGGCGACGGGGACACGGAGATACGCAGTATTTT
D: .
size: .
J: TRBJ2-3
V: TRBV19

CDR3: CASRPSGTGARYGYTF
DNA: TGTGCCAGCAGACCTTCCGGGACAGGGGCACGGTATGGCTACACCTTC
D: TRBD1
size: .
J: TRBJ1-2
V: TRBV2

CDR3: CSARIWFGQPQHF
DNA: TGCAGTGCTAGGATCTGGTTCGGGCAGCCCCAGCATTTT
D: .
size: .
J: TRBJ1-5
V: TRBV20-1

CDR3: CSASKTGADFYTF
DNA: TGCAGTGCTAGCAAGACAGGGGCGGACTTCTACACCTTC
D: TRBD1
size: few
J: TRBJ1-2
V: TRBV20-1

CDR3: CASSGEVSPGTQYF
DNA: TGTGCCAGCAGTGGGGAAGTCAGTCCTGGGACCCAGTACTTC
D: .
size: .
J: TRBJ2-5
V: TRBV2

CDR3: CASSSSGTGNEKLFF
DNA: TGTGCCAGCAGTTCCTCCGGGACAGGGAATGAAAAACTGTTTTTT
D: TRBD1
size: .
J: TRBJ1-4
V: TRBV12-3/TRBV12-4

CDR3: CASSTGTPNIQYF
DNA: TGTGCCAGCAGTACGGGGACACCGAACATTCAGTACTTC
D: .
size: .
J: TRBJ2-4
V: TRBV27

CDR3: CASRRGETSNQPQHF
DNA: TGTGCCAGCAGACGGGGGGAAACTAGCAATCAGCCCCAGCATTTT
D: .
size: .
J: TRBJ1-5
V: TRBV28

CDR3: CASSLGYMSINEQFF
DNA: TGTGCCAGCAGTTTGGGGTACATGTCGATCAATGAGCAGTTCTTC
D: .
size: .
J: TRBJ2-1
V: TRBV12-3/TRBV12-4

CDR3: CASPGGSTETQYF
DNA: TGTGCCAGCCCCGGGGGGTCAACAGAGACCCAGTACTTC
D: TRBD2
size: .
J: TRBJ2-5
V: TRBV7-9

CDR3: CASRAAGPTDTQYF
DNA: TGTGCCAGCAGAGCGGCGGGACCCACAGATACGCAGTATTTT
D: .
size: few
J: TRBJ2-3
V: TRBV6-1

CDR3: CAIRGTQGALEQYF
DNA: TGTGCCATCAGGGGGACGCAGGGGGCGCTTGAGCAGTACTTC
D: TRBD1
size: few
J: TRBJ2-7
V: TRBV10-3

CDR3: CASSQTGAVYGYTF
DNA: TGTGCCAGCAGTCAGACAGGGGCGGTCTATGGCTACACCTTC
D: TRBD1
size: .
J: TRBJ1-2
V: TRBV11-2

CDR3: CASSTPSPSGLLPQETQYF
DNA: TGTGCCAGCAGTACCCCCTCCCCTAGCGGCCTTTTACCTCAAGAGACCCAGTACTTC
D: TRBD2
size: .
J: TRBJ2-5
V: TRBV28

CDR3: CAISAGTGGLYSNQPQHF
DNA: TGTGCCATCAGTGCCGGGACAGGGGGCCTCTATAGCAATCAGCCCCAGCATTTT
D: TRBD1
size: .
J: TRBJ1-5
V: TRBV10-3

CDR3: CASSLPGTGSLYGYTF
DNA: TGTGCCAGCAGTCTCCCTGGGACAGGTTCCTTATATGGCTACACCTTC
D: TRBD1
size: .
J: TRBJ1-2
V: TRBV7-9

CDR3: CASSPADRQGLNYGYTF
DNA: TGTGCCAGCTCACCAGCAGACCGACAGGGACTGAACTATGGCTACACCTTC
D: TRBD1
size: .
J: TRBJ1-2
V: TRBV18

CDR3: CASSRGGTGNYEQYF
DNA: TGCGCCAGCAGCCGGGGCGGGACAGGCAATTACGAGCAGTACTTC
D: TRBD1
size: few
J: TRBJ2-7
V: TRBV4-1

CDR3: CASSLAVGAGGRQPQHF
DNA: TGTGCCAGCAGTTTAGCCGTAGGGGCAGGGGGACGGCAGCCCCAGCATTTT
D: TRBD1
size: .
J: TRBJ1-5
V: TRBV28

CDR3: CAISDGKRGLGNEQFF
DNA: TGTGCCATCAGTGATGGGAAGAGGGGCCTGGGGAATGAGCAGTTCTTC
D: .
size: .
J: TRBJ2-1
V: TRBV10-3

CDR3: CASSPEGGTGSSYGYTF
DNA: TGTGCCAGCAGCCCGGAGGGGGGCACGGGATCAAGCTATGGCTACACCTTC
D: .
size: .
J: TRBJ1-2
V: TRBV11-3

CDR3: CASSLGSRQTDTQYF
DNA: TGTGCCAGCAGTTTAGGGTCAAGGCAGACAGATACGCAGTATTTT
D: .
size: few
J: TRBJ2-3
V: TRBV27

CDR3: CAISGVRAKNIQYF
DNA: TGTGCCATCAGTGGTGTGCGGGCCAAAAACATTCAGTACTTC
D: .
size: .
J: TRBJ2-4
V: TRBV10-3

CDR3: CASSVGGGNTGELFF
DNA: TGTGCCAGCAGCGTAGGAGGAGGAAACACCGGGGAGCTGTTTTTT
D: .
size: .
J: TRBJ2-2
V: TRBV9

CDR3: CASSVQGVLFSGANVLTF
DNA: TGTGCCAGCAGCGTACAGGGGGTCCTATTCTCTGGGGCCAACGTCCTGACTTTC
D: TRBD1
size: few
J: TRBJ2-6
V: TRBV9

CDR3: CASSLTSESTDTQYF
DNA: TGTGCCAGCAGCTTAACGAGCGAGAGCACAGATACGCAGTATTTT
D: .
size: .
J: TRBJ2-3
V: TRBV7-3

CDR3: CSASRRDFYSNQPQHF
DNA: TGCAGTGCTAGCCGCCGGGACTTCTATAGCAATCAGCCCCAGCATTTT
D: .
size: .
J: TRBJ1-5
V: TRBV20-1

CDR3: CASSKSRDGNQPQHF
DNA: TGTGCCAGTAGTAAATCCCGGGACGGAAATCAGCCCCAGCATTTT
D: .
size: few
J: TRBJ1-5
V: TRBV19

CDR3: CASSLYKTNTEAFF
DNA: TGTGCCAGCAGTTTATACAAGACGAACACTGAAGCTTTCTTT
D: .
size: .
J: TRBJ1-1
V: TRBV27

CDR3: CASSYWTTRTGELFF
DNA: TGTGCCAGCAGTTACTGGACAACTCGCACCGGGGAGCTGTTTTTT
D: .
size: .
J: TRBJ2-2
V: TRBV6-5

CDR3: CASSLRGNSYEQYF
DNA: TGTGCCAGCAGTTTAAGGGGAAATAGCTACGAGCAGTACTTC
D: .
size: .
J: TRBJ2-7
V: TRBV12-3/TRBV12-4

CDR3: CASSPGGAVTGELFF
DNA: TGTGCCAGCAGCCCCGGGGGGGCGGTCACCGGGGAGCTGTTTTTT
D: TRBD2
size: .
J: TRBJ2-2
V: TRBV11-3

CDR3: CASSLGRNYGYTF
DNA: TGTGCCAGCAGTTTGGGCAGAAACTATGGCTACACCTTC
D: .
size: once
J: TRBJ1-2
V: TRBV28

CDR3: CASSKRPGTGTNTEAFF
DNA: TGTGCCAGTAGTAAACGTCCCGGGACAGGAACGAACACTGAAGCTTTCTTT
D: TRBD1
size: .
J: TRBJ1-1
V: TRBV19

CDR3: CASSLRQGYNSPLHF
DNA: TGTGCCAGCAGCCTAAGACAGGGTTATAATTCACCCCTCCACTTT
D: TRBD1
size: few
J: TRBJ1-6
V: TRBV4-2

CDR3: CASSLGVLAEGGETQYF
DNA: TGTGCCAGCAGCTTAGGGGTTTTGGCGGAGGGGGGAGAGACCCAGTACTTC
D: .
size: few
J: TRBJ2-5
V: TRBV7-9

CDR3: CASSYSPTGNTEAFF
DNA: TGTGCCAGCAGTTACTCACCTACCGGAAACACTGAAGCTTTCTTT
D: .
size: once
J: TRBJ1-1
V: TRBV6-5

CDR3: CASSVVGSGGYTF
DNA: TGTGCCAGCAGCGTAGTAGGCAGCGGTGGCTACACCTTC
D: .
size: .
J: TRBJ1-2
V: TRBV9

CDR3: CATTGGGTLPEAFF
DNA: TGTGCCACCACGGGGGGAGGGACTCTCCCTGAAGCTTTCTTT
D: .
size: .
J: TRBJ1-1
V: TRBV19

CDR3: CASSYMATYNSPLHF
DNA: TGTGCCAGCAGTTACATGGCGACCTATAATTCACCCCTCCACTTT
D: .
size: .
J: TRBJ1-6
V: TRBV6-5

CDR3: CASKVGRSSYNEQFF
DNA: TGTGCCAGCAAAGTTGGTCGAAGCTCCTACAATGAGCAGTTCTTC
D: .
size: .
J: TRBJ2-1
V: TRBV2

CDR3: CSANRDESRSNQPQHF
DNA: TGCAGTGCTAACCGGGACGAATCACGGAGCAATCAGCCCCAGCATTTT
D: .
size: few
J: TRBJ1-5
V: TRBV20-1

CDR3: CATGTAERSYEQYF
DNA: TGTGCCACCGGGACAGCCGAACGCTCCTACGAGCAGTACTTC
D: TRBD1
size: .
J: TRBJ2-7
V: TRBV25-1

CDR3: CASSYRVGGYTF
DNA: TGTGCCAGTAGTTACAGGGTTGGCGGCTACACCTTC
D: .
size: .
J: TRBJ1-2
V: TRBV19

CDR3: CASSLEASGRGTDTQYF
DNA: TGTGCCAGCAGCTTAGAGGCGAGCGGGAGGGGCACAGATACGCAGTATTTT
D: TRBD2
size: .
J: TRBJ2-3
V: TRBV7-2

CDR3: CASSEVQGTEQPQHF
DNA: TGTGCCAGCAGCGAGGTTCAGGGGACGGAACAGCCCCAGCATTTT
D: .
size: .
J: TRBJ1-5
V: TRBV7-2

CDR3: CASSPGPGGRETQYF
DNA: TGTGCCAGCAGCCCCGGCCCAGGGGGTCGTGAGACCCAGTACTTC
D: TRBD1
size: .
J: TRBJ2-5
V: TRBV7-6

CDR3: CASSDGSGELFF
DNA: TGCGCCAGCAGTGACGGGAGCGGGGAGCTGTTTTTT
D: .
size: few
J: TRBJ2-2
V: TRBV10-1

CDR3: CSANRGGSYEQYF
DNA: TGCAGCGCTAACAGGGGGGGCTCCTACGAGCAGTACTTC
D: .
size: .
J: TRBJ2-7
V: TRBV29-1